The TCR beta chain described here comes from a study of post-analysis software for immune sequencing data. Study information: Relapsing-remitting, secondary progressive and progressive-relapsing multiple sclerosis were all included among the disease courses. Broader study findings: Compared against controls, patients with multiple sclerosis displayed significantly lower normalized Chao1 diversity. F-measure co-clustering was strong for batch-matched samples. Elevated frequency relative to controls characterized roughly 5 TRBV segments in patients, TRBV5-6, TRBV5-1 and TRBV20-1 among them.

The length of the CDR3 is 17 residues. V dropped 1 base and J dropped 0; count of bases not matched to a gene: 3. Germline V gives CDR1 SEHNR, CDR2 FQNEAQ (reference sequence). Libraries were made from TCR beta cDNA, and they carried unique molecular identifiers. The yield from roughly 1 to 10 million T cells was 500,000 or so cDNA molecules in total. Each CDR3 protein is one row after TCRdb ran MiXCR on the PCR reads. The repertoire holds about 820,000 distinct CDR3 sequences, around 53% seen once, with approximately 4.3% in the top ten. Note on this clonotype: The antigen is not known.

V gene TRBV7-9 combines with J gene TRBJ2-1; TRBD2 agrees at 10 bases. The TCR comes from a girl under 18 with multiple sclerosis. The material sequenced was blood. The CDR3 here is CASSLGAGGLSYNEQFF. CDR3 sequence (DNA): TGTGCCAGCAGCTTAGGAGCGGGGGGGCTCTCCTACAATGAGCAGTTCTTC.